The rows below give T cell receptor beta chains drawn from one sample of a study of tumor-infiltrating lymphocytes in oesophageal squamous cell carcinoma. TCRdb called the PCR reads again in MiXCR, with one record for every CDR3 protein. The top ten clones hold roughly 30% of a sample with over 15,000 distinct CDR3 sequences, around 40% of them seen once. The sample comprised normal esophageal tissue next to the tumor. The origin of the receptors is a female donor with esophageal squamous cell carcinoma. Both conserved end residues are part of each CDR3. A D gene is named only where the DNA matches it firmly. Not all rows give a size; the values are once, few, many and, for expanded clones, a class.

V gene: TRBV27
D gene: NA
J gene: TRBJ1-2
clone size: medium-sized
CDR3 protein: CASSPAVGGYTF
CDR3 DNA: TGTGCCAGCAGTCCCGCGGTAGGTGGCTACACCTTC

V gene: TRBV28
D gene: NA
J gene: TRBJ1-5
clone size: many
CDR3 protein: CASSLGGQPQHF
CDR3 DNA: TGTGCCAGCAGTTTGGGTGGACAGCCCCAGCATTTT

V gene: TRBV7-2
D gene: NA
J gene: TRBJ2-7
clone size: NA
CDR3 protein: CASSLAGVYEQYF
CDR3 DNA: TGTGCCAGCAGCTTAGCGGGGGTCTACGAGCAGTACTTC

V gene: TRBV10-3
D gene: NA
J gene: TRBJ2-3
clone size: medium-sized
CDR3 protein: CAISESASTDTQYF
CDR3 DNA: TGTGCCATCAGTGAGTCGGCAAGCACAGATACGCAGTATTTT

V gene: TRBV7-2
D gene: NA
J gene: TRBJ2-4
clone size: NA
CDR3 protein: CASGPLQGGIQYF
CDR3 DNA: TGTGCCAGCGGTCCGTTGCAGGGGGGCATTCAGTACTTC

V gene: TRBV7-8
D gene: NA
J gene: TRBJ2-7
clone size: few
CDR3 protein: CASSPEDEAYEQYF
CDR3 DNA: TGTGCCAGCAGCCCCGAGGACGAGGCCTACGAGCAGTACTTC

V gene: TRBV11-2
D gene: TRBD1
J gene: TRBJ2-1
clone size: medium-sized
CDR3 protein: CASSLRTGTGNYNEQFF
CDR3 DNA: TGTGCCAGCAGCCTAAGAACCGGGACAGGGAACTACAATGAGCAGTTCTTC

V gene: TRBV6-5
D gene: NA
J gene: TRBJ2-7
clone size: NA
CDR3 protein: CASRRGRNYEQYF
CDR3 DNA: TGTGCCAGCAGACGGGGACGGAACTACGAGCAGTACTTC

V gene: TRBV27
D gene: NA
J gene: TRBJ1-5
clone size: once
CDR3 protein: CTSSLKWTLCLNQPQHF
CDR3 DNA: TGCACCAGCAGTTTAAAGTGGACACTTTGCCTCAATCAGCCCCAGCATTTT

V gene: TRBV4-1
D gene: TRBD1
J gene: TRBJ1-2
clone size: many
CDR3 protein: CASSQGTGGFYGYTF
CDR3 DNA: TGCGCCAGCAGCCAAGGGACAGGGGGATTCTATGGCTACACCTTC

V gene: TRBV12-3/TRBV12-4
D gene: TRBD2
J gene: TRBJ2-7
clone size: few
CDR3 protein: CASSAASGGGFEQYF
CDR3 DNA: TGTGCCAGCAGCGCGGCGAGCGGGGGGGGGTTTGAGCAGTACTTC

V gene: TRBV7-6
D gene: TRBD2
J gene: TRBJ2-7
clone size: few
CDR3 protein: CASSPAGEGRDSYEQYF
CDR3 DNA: TGTGCCAGCAGCCCAGCGGGGGAGGGGCGGGACTCCTACGAGCAGTACTTC

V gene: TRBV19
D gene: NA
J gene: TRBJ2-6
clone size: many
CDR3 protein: CASQSFSSSGANVLTF
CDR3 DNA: TGTGCCAGTCAGTCTTTCTCAAGCTCTGGGGCCAACGTCCTGACTTTC

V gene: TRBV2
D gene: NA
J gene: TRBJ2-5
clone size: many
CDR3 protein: CASSPGGMDGETQYF
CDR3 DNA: TGTGCCAGCAGCCCAGGGGGGATGGATGGAGAGACCCAGTACTTC

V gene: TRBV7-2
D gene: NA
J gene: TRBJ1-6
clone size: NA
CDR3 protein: CASSSYRTNSYEQYF
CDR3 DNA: TGTGCCAGCAGCTCCTACCGGACTAACTCCTACGAGCAGTACTTT

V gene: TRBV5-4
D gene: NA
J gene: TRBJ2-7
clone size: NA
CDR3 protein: CASSLELASYEQYF
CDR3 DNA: TGTGCCAGCAGCTTGGAACTAGCCTCCTACGAGCAGTACTTC